The next 26 T cell receptor beta chains were all read from a single sample in a study of blood T cell repertoires in COVID-19 (TCRdb year 2020). The library relied on the immunoSEQ multiplex PCR assay. TCRdb stores this immuneACCESS table with in-frame sequences only. Part of the clones is absent; in the studies checked, under half of the shortfall reflects unresolved V genes, and no reason is known for the rest. The sample has over 300,000 clones on record, 90% of them singletons. Of the sample, around 7% is held by the ten largest clones. Sequencing used peripheral blood. The receptors originated from a man younger than 35 with active or convalescent COVID-19.

The chain links TRBV24-1 to TRBJ2-3, with 9 bases lining up with TRBD2. The CDR3 covers 16 residues. Germline loops: CDR1 KGHDR, CDR2 SFDVKD. The J segment lost 2 bases and the V segment lost 3 bases, leaving 5 bases of the junction unmatched. The DNA of the CDR3 is TGTGCCACCAGTGATGGGGCTAGCGGGAACACAGATACGCAGTATTTT. Protein product: CATSDGASGNTDTQYF.

V usage is TRBV9 and J usage is TRBJ1-1; 7 bases align to TRBD1. CDR3 length: 15 residues. From germline, CDR1 is SGDLS and CDR2 YYNGEE. Trimming at V came to 2 bases and at J to 6 bases, leaving 10 bases not matched to a gene. CDR3 region: CASSVHTGEGSEAFF. Here the CDR3 DNA reads TGTGCCAGCAGCGTCCACACAGGGGAAGGATCTGAAGCTTTCTTT.

The genes are TRBV28 and TRBJ1-2; maybe TRBD1 (5 bases). Germline V lookup: CDR1 MDHEN, CDR2 SYDVKM. The CDR3 spans 13 residues. V was trimmed by 7 bases and J by 1 base, leaving 10 bases between them. CDR3 in amino acids: CASTTAFNYGYTF. CDR3 bases: TGTGCCAGCACGACAGCCTTTAACTATGGCTACACCTTC.

The genes are TRBV4-3 and TRBJ2-5, with 11 bases lining up with TRBD1. Germline assignment: CDR1 LGHNA and CDR2 YSLEER. The CDR3 loop spans 16 amino acids. Trimming at V came to 1 base and at J to 4 bases, leaving 5 bases not matched to a gene. The CDR3 loop reads CASSQGTGGGGETQYF. CDR3 DNA sequence: TGCGCCAGCAGCCAAGGGACAGGGGGCGGTGGAGAGACCCAGTACTTC.

CDR3: CASSLSGSTTDTQYF. DNA of the CDR3: TGTGCCAGCAGCCTCAGCGGGAGTACCACAGATACGCAGTATTTT. The chain has TRBV3-1 (or the pseudogene TRBV3-2) and TRBJ2-3; the match to TRBD2 covers 8 bases. This CDR3 contains 15 residues. The germline V gene encodes CDR1 LGHDT and CDR2 YNNKEL (reference sequence). Trimming removed 4 bases from V and 2 bases from J; junction bases left unmatched: 5.

The chain uses TRBV19 and TRBJ1-2, with 7 bases identical to TRBD1. This CDR3 has 12 amino acids. CDR1 and CDR2 (germline): LNHDA, SQIVND (reference sequence). V dropped 9 bases and J dropped 5; count of bases not matched to a gene: 6. The CDR3 nucleotides are TGTGCCAGAACACAGGGGCTTTATGGCTACACCTTC. Protein product: CARTQGLYGYTF. The full variable domain, completed using reference TRBV19 and TRBJ1-2, is DGGITQSPKYLFRKEGQNVTLSCEQNLNHDAMYWYRQDPGQGLRLIYYSQIVNDFQKGDIAEGYSVSREKKESFPLTVTSAQKNPTAFYLCARTQGLYGYTFGSGTRLTVV.

The chain recombines TRBV5-1 with TRBJ1-5, with 7 bases that match TRBD1. Germline loops: CDR1 SGHRS, CDR2 YFSETQ. V was clipped by 4 bases and J by 7 bases; unmatched bases: 11. The CDR3 covers 15 residues. The CDR3: CASSPVGGRGQPQHF. The CDR3 DNA follows: TGCGCCAGCAGCCCCGTAGGGGGCCGGGGGCAGCCCCAGCATTTT.

The rearrangement joins TRBV19 to TRBJ1-6, with D possibly TRBD1 on 6 matching bases. The V end lost 4 bases, the J end lost 0 bases, and 16 bases lay between the germline ends. Germline V CDR1 and CDR2: LNHDA, SQIVND (reference sequence). This CDR3 comprises 18 residues. The CDR3 loop is CASSSPGQDSSYNSPLHF. The CDR3 bases are TGTGCCAGTAGTAGCCCTGGGCAGGACAGCTCCTATAATTCACCCCTCCACTTT.

This chain uses TRBV30 with TRBJ1-1; D may be TRBD1 (5 bases). This CDR3 has 11 amino acids. Germline CDR1 is GTSNPN and CDR2 is SVGIG (reference sequence). With 3 bases removed from V and 7 bases from J, the gap between germline ends came to 9 bases. The CDR3 sequence: CAWSWGGEAFF. CDR3 nucleotides: TGTGCCTGGAGCTGGGGGGGTGAAGCTTTCTTT.

The J gene is TRBJ1-1, the V gene TRBV15; the match to TRBD1 covers 8 bases. V trimming: 1 base; J trimming: 5 bases; junction bases outside the gene matches: 3. Germline CDR1 is LNHNV and CDR2 is YYDKDF (reference sequence). The CDR3 is made up of 14 amino acids. The CDR3 loop reads CATSRATGGTEAFF. The CDR3 DNA follows: TGTGCCACCAGCAGAGCTACAGGGGGGACTGAAGCTTTCTTT. The whole variable domain, filled in from reference TRBV15 and TRBJ1-1, reads DAMVIQNPRYQVTQFGKPVTLSCSQTLNHNVMYWYQQKSSQAPKLLFHYYDKDFNNEADTPDNFQSRRPNTSFCFLDIRSPGLGDTAMYLCATSRATGGTEAFFGQGTRLTVV.

On this clone: The germline gene is not matched at one end of the junction; a read error may be the cause. The gene calls are TRBV4-3 and TRBJ2-6, with D possibly matching TRBD1 (5 bases). Germline-derived CDR1 and CDR2 are LGHNA and YSLEER. There are 16 residues in the CDR3. CDR3 loop: CASSQDPKAGANVLTF. The CDR3 DNA follows: TGCGCCAGCAGCCAAGATCCCAAAGCTGGGGCCAACGTGCTGACTTTC.

The chain combines TRBV20-1 with TRBJ2-1; no reliable D call. This CDR3 contains 13 residues. The V gene's germline CDR1 is DFQATT and CDR2 SNEGSKA (reference sequence). Trimming pared 3 bases from V and 6 bases from J, leaving 12 bases between. The CDR3 is CSASDSYVNEQFF. CDR3 in DNA: TGCAGTGCTAGTGATAGCTATGTCAATGAGCAGTTCTTC.

Only a few counts were recorded for this clone. V gene TRBV28 combines with J gene TRBJ1-2; the match to TRBD1 covers 7 bases. Per the germline V gene, CDR1 is MDHEN and CDR2 is SYDVKM. V trimming: 5 bases; J trimming: 1 base; junction bases outside the gene matches: 7. This CDR3 comprises 15 residues. The CDR3 bases are TGTGCCAGCAGTCCGTCGGGACAGATTAACTATGGCTACACCTTC. Protein sequence: CASSPSGQINYGYTF.

This chain connects TRBV27 to TRBJ1-1; 9 bases line up with TRBD1. The CDR3 is 15 amino acids. V lost 5 bases to trimming and J lost 2 bases; unmatched junction nucleotides: 6. Germline CDR1 and CDR2: MNHEY and SMNVEV (reference sequence). DNA for the CDR3: TGTGCCAGCAGTCCCGGGACAGGGCTCAACACTGAAGCTTTCTTT. Its protein is CASSPGTGLNTEAFF.

The V gene is TRBV5-6, the J gene TRBJ2-7, with D possibly being TRBD2 (5 bases). The CDR3 runs 14 residues. Trimming took 6 bases from V and 1 from J, leaving 14 bases between them. Germline CDR1 reads SGHDT; CDR2 reads YYEEEE. CDR3 DNA sequence: TGTGCCAGCACCCCGGTGGGAGCTTCCTACGAGCAGTACTTC. Translation gives CASTPVGASYEQYF.

This sequence joins TRBV7-2 and TRBJ2-1; the match to TRBD2 covers 16 bases. V lost 3 bases to trimming and J lost 3 bases; unmatched junction nucleotides: 8. In germline, CDR1 is SGHTA, CDR2 FQGNSA. The CDR3 spans 19 residues. This CDR3 is CASSLVGTSGRANYNEQFF. The CDR3 DNA follows: TGTGCCAGCAGCTTGGTCGGGACTAGCGGGAGGGCCAACTACAATGAGCAGTTCTTC.

The gene calls are TRBV7-3 and TRBJ2-5; TRBD2 aligns across 8 bases. V shed 5 bases and J 3 bases; nucleotides not matched to a gene: 8. CDR1 is SGHTA, CDR2 FQGTGA, per germline. The length of the CDR3 is 15 residues. The CDR3 spells CASSLEGLGEETQYF. Here the CDR3 DNA reads TGTGCCAGCAGCCTGGAGGGACTAGGCGAAGAGACCCAGTACTTC.

V and J are TRBV7-9 and TRBJ2-7; TRBD2 agrees at 7 bases. The V gene end was trimmed by 5 bases and the J gene end by 5 bases; junction bases not matched to a gene: 9. The length of the CDR3 is 14 residues. Germline CDR1 and CDR2: SEHNR and FQNEAQ (reference sequence). The CDR3 region is CASSLSAGVNEQYF. CDR3 sequence (DNA): TGTGCCAGCAGCCTTTCGGCGGGAGTAAACGAGCAGTACTTC.

The chain carries TRBV19 and TRBJ1-5; D is perhaps TRBD1 (5 bases). CDR1 is LNHDA and CDR2 is SQIVND in the germline V gene (reference sequence). This CDR3 comprises 14 residues. Between the trimmed V and J ends, which lost 3 bases and 5 bases, there was a span of 11 bases. CDR3 DNA sequence: TGTGCCAGTAGTATCGGGGGGAACGATCAGCCCCAGCATTTT. Residues: CASSIGGNDQPQHF.

The V call is TRBV19, the J call TRBJ2-2, with D maybe TRBD1 (6 bases). Looked up from germline, CDR1 is LNHDA and CDR2 is SQIVND (reference sequence). V was cut by 7 bases and J by 0 bases, with 15 bases left in between. The CDR3 extends over 16 amino acids. CDR3 nucleotides: TGTGCCAGTACTCCGAGGACAGCTACGAACACCGGGGAGCTGTTTTTT. It translates to CASTPRTATNTGELFF.

The V and J genes are TRBV27 and TRBJ1-6; 7 bases fit TRBD1. J was trimmed by 2 bases and V by 6 bases; bases with no gene match: 7. The CDR3 covers 16 residues. Germline V CDR1 and CDR2: MNHEY, SMNVEV (reference sequence). CDR3 in amino acids: CASSPGGTAYNSPLHF. The CDR3 nucleotides read TGTGCCAGCAGCCCTGGTGGGACAGCCTATAATTCACCCCTCCACTTT.

V is TRBV19 and J is TRBJ1-4; perhaps TRBD1 as D (6 bases). Trimming removed 11 bases at V and 7 bases at J, with 11 bases between. This CDR3 comprises 11 residues. CDR1 is LNHDA and CDR2 is SQIVND in the germline V gene (reference sequence). CDR3 amino acids: CASRTAEKLFF. The CDR3 DNA follows: TGTGCCTCGAGGACAGCTGAAAAACTGTTTTTT.

The chain links TRBV7-2 to TRBJ1-2; 11 bases line up with TRBD1. Germline V gene sequence: CDR1 SGHTA, CDR2 FQGNSA. Trimming cost V 4 bases and J 8 bases; bases outside gene matches: 6. The CDR3 loop spans 14 amino acids. The CDR3 nucleotides are TGTGCCAGCAGCTCAGGGACAGGGGGGTGGGGCTACACCTTC. Translating gives CASSSGTGGWGYTF.

The rearrangement uses TRBV27 and TRBJ2-3; perhaps TRBD2 as D (5 bases). The CDR3 contains 13 residues. The V gene's germline CDR1 is MNHEY and CDR2 SMNVEV (reference sequence). V was shortened by 3 bases and J by 5 bases, with 9 bases between the two germline ends. The DNA of the CDR3 is TGTGCCAGCAGTTTGTCCCGGGGAGATACGCAGTATTTT. This encodes CASSLSRGDTQYF.

V usage is TRBV18 and J usage is TRBJ2-5; TRBD1 might be the D (5 bases). Germline V lookup: CDR1 KGHSH, CDR2 LQKENI. The V and J ends lost 3 bases and 7 bases respectively, with 6 bases between them. This CDR3 is 11 amino acids long. CDR3: CASSPQGTQYF. The CDR3 DNA is TGTGCCAGCTCACCCCAGGGGACCCAGTACTTC.

The CDR3 region has the DNA TGTGCCAGCAGGGAAGGGGGCGGCGAAGAGACCCAGTACTTC. Residues: CASREGGGEETQYF. The genes are TRBV6-6 and TRBJ2-5; 7 bases map to TRBD1. Germline values: CDR1 MNHNY, CDR2 SVGAGI (reference sequence). J was trimmed by 3 bases and V by 6 bases; bases with no gene match: 7. CDR3 length equals 14 residues.